This paragraph covers one TCR beta chain sequence. Authors' data handling: How many nucleated cells were present was estimated from reference gene primer amplification. The repertoire was sequenced with immunoSEQ multiplex PCR; TCRdb's copy has only in-frame clones and lacks some. D and trimming were read from the DNA, whereas the V and J calls and clone size are those reported in that table. The sample has about 91,000 clones, approximately 80% seen once. CDR1 is GTSNPN, CDR2 SVGIG, per germline (reference sequence). The CDR3 has 16 residues. Between the trimmed V and J ends, which lost 2 bases and 4 bases, there was a span of 20 bases. The data were obtained in a study of blood T cell repertoires in COVID-19. Study background: The origin of the acute and convalescent COVID-19 samples was the United States, Italy and Spain. The cDNA or gDNA used as material had been derived from T cells, B-cell-depleted T cells, or PBMCs.

V is TRBV30 and J is TRBJ2-5, with D possibly being TRBD2 (6 bases). This receptor was identified in an elderly woman with acute or convalescent COVID-19. Sequencing was carried out using peripheral blood. CDR3 DNA: TGTGCCTGGAGTCCCCATTTAAGGCAGGGAGGAGAGACCCAGTACTTC. Translating gives CAWSPHLRQGGETQYF.